One sample yielded the 9 T cell receptor beta chains listed below, sequenced in a study of Ad26.COV2.S vaccination and SARS-CoV-2 variants. Sequencing was performed with immunoSEQ multiplex PCR; in TCRdb, only in-frame clones are kept and a portion is missing. The table shows around 450,000 clones, with 85% to 90% occurring only once. Indicated treatment: 15 to 20 received Ad26.COV2.S at low or high dose, single or two shots; about 5 received placebo; per-sample allocation not given. Samples were taken on day 63 after the first vaccine or placebo injection. Source: peripheral blood, taken in a trial of Ad26.COV2.S vaccine versus placebo. All receptors derive from a person between 18 and 59 years old who received the Ad26.COV2.S COVID-19 vaccine or a placebo.

This chain uses TRBV2 with TRBJ2-7; D remains ambiguous. Germline CDR1 reads SNHLY; CDR2 reads FYNNEI. The CDR3 sequence is 11 residues long. V was trimmed by 6 bases and J by 3 bases, leaving 6 bases between them. The CDR3 reads CASSAFYEQYF. The CDR3, as DNA: TGTGCCAGCAGCGCGTTCTACGAGCAGTACTTC.

CDR3 coding DNA: TGTGCCAGCAGCCCAGCTGGGGGGGCCTGGGGTGAGCAGTACTTC. The encoded protein is CASSPAGGAWGEQYF. V usage is TRBV7-2 and J usage is TRBJ2-7; TRBD2 is a possible D gene (7 bases). CDR1 SGHTA and CDR2 FQGNSA come from the germline V gene. The CDR3 is 15 residues long. V gave up 5 bases and J gave up 7 bases, with 21 bases separating them.

In nucleotides, the CDR3 is TGCGCCAGCAGCTTGTTAGGGGGCGAATATGGCTACACCTTC. Residues: CASSLLGGEYGYTF. The chain uses TRBV5-1 and TRBJ1-2; TRBD1 agrees at 7 bases. The length of the CDR3 is 14 residues. Per germline, CDR1 SGHRS and CDR2 YFSETQ. Trimming removed 1 base from V and 5 bases from J; junction bases left unmatched: 5.

V gene TRBV6-1 combines with J gene TRBJ1-4; 7 positions match TRBD1. Per germline, CDR1 MNHNS and CDR2 SASEGT. V was clipped by 3 bases and J by 6 bases; unmatched bases: 10. The CDR3 loop spans 16 amino acids. DNA for the CDR3: TGTGCCAGCAGTGACTTGACAGGGCGCGACGATGAAAAACTGTTTTTT. Protein: CASSDLTGRDDEKLFF.

This clone was observed a few times. CDR3 loop: CASSLVRPGAEAFF. CDR3 coding DNA: TGTGCCAGCAGCTTAGTAAGACCCGGCGCTGAAGCTTTCTTT. The V gene is TRBV11-1, the J gene TRBJ1-1; D call uncertain. This CDR3 spans 14 amino acids. The germline gives CDR1 SGHAT, CDR2 FQDESV (reference sequence). The V gene lost 1 base and the J gene lost 6 bases, with 12 bases spanning the gap.

The chain is built from TRBV2 and TRBJ1-2, with TRBD1 matching 11 bases. The CDR3 totals 16 residues. Trimming at V came to 3 bases and at J to 7 bases, leaving 10 bases not matched to a gene. Germline CDR1 is SNHLY and CDR2 is FYNNEI. CDR3 loop: CASSDGQGAVLRGYTF. The DNA for the CDR3 is TGTGCCAGCAGTGACGGACAGGGGGCAGTTCTGCGTGGCTACACCTTC.

This clone has only one observation. The chain combines TRBV5-1 with TRBJ2-4; 7 bases fit TRBD2. The CDR3 consists of 14 residues. The germline CDR1 and CDR2 sequences are SGHRS and YFSETQ. V lost 4 bases, J lost 1 base, and 2 bases stayed unmatched. In DNA, the CDR3 is TGCGCCAGCAGCCGGGACTATGCCAAAAACATTCAGTACTTC. Its protein is CASSRDYAKNIQYF. Together with reference TRBV5-1 and TRBJ2-4, the CDR3 gives the full variable domain: KAGVTQTPRYLIKTRGQQVTLSCSPISGHRSVSWYQQTPGQGLQFLFEYFSETQRNKGNFPGRFSGRQFSNSRSEMNVSTLELGDSALYLCASSRDYAKNIQYFGAGTRLSVL.

This chain links TRBV10-3 with TRBJ1-5; TRBD1 agrees at 8 bases. Germline V gene data show CDR1 as ENHRY and CDR2 as SYGVKD. The length of the CDR3 is 15 residues. Germline trimming cut 3 bases from V and 6 bases from J; bases unmatched to any gene: 7. The CDR3 region has the DNA TGTGCCATCAGTGAAGTCAGGGGGCCTGCTCAGCCCCAGCATTTT. This gives the protein CAISEVRGPAQPQHF.

V usage is TRBV2 and J usage is TRBJ1-1; possible D gene TRBD1, 6 bases. V gave up 4 bases and J gave up 0 bases, with 18 bases separating them. There are 17 residues in the CDR3. Per the germline V gene, CDR1 is SNHLY and CDR2 is FYNNEI. DNA for the CDR3: TGTGCCAGCAGTGGAGGAGGCACAGGGTGGATGAACACTGAAGCTTTCTTT. Protein: CASSGGGTGWMNTEAFF.